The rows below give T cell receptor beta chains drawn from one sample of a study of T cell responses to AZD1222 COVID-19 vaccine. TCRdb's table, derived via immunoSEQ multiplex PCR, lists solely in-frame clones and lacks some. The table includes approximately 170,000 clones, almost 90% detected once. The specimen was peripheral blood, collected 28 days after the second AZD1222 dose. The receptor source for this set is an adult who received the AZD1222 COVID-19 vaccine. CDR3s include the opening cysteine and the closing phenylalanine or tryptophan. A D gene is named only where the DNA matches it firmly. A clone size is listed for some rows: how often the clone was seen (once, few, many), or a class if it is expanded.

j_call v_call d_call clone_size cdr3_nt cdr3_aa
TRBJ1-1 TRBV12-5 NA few TGTGCTAGCGCGGCGGCCGCTTCTTGGGGGACTGAAGCTTTCTTT CASAAAASWGTEAFF
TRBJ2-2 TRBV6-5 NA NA TGTGCCAGCAGTTCCGTCAGACCCGGGTCCACCGGGGAGCTGTTTTTT CASSSVRPGSTGELFF
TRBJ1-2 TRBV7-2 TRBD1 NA TGTGCCAGCAGTCCGGGACAGGAGAACTATGGCTACACCTTC CASSPGQENYGYTF
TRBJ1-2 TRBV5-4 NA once TGTGCCAGCAGCACCGGGACGGTCCCTCGTGGCTACACCTTC CASSTGTVPRGYTF
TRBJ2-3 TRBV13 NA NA TGTGCCAGCAGCTTCACGGCTAGCAGTGGTACGCAGTATTTT CASSFTASSGTQYF
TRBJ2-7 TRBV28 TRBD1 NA TGTGCCAGCAGTTTGGGACAGGGGTCCTACGAGCAGTACTTC CASSLGQGSYEQYF
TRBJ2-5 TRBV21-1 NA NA TGTGCCAGCAGCACCGAAAAAATAAGGACTAGCGGGGCCAGGGAGACCCAGTACTTC CASSTEKIRTSGARETQYF
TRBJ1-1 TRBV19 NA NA TGTGCCAGTAGTATTGAGGGGGGCTTTCCCCTAAACACTGAAGCTTTCTTT CASSIEGGFPLNTEAFF
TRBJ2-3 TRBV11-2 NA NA TGTGCCAGCAGCCTAATAGTCTCCTTCTCCCCAGATACGCAGTATTTT CASSLIVSFSPDTQYF
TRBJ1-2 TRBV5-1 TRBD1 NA TGCGCCAGCAGCTTCGGGCGGACAGGGGACTCCTATGGCTACACCTTC CASSFGRTGDSYGYTF
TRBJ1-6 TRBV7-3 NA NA TGTGCCAGCAGCTTAATCGGGGGAAATTCACCCCTCCACTTT CASSLIGGNSPLHF
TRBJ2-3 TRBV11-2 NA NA TGTGCCAGCAGCTTAGTAACGTTTGGGGGGGCAGCAGATACGCAGTATTTT CASSLVTFGGAADTQYF
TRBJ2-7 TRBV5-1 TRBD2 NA TGCGCCAGCAGACGCGGGACTAGCGGCTACGAGCAGTACTTC CASRRGTSGYEQYF
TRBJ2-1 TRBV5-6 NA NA TGTGCCAGCAGACCCTCGGGACGCCAGAGCTCCTACAATGAGCAGTTCTTC CASRPSGRQSSYNEQFF
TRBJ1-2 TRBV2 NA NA TGTGCCAGCAGCCTTCGAACAACTAACTATGGCTACACCTTC CASSLRTTNYGYTF
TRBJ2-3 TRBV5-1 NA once TGCGCCAGCAGCCGCGAGAGGGGATTACAAGATACGCAGTATTTT CASSRERGLQDTQYF
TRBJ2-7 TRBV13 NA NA TGTGCCACCCAAGCTCGACAGCACTCCTACGAGCAGTACTTC CATQARQHSYEQYF
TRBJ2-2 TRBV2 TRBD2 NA TGTGCCAGCAGTGTTCGACTAGCGGGGGGGCCCGACACCGGGGAGCTGTTTTTT CASSVRLAGGPDTGELFF
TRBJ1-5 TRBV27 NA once TGTGCCAGCAGTAGATCGGGAGGGAGGGTAGATCAGCCCCAGCATTTT CASSRSGGRVDQPQHF
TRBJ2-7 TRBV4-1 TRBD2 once TGCGCCAGCAGCCAAACTAGCGGGGCCGCCTACGAGCAGTACTTC CASSQTSGAAYEQYF
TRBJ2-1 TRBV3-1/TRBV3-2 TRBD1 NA TGTGCCAGCAGCCTCCGACAGGGGCTCTACAATGAGCAGTTCTTC CASSLRQGLYNEQFF
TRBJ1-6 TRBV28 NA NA TGTGCCAGCAGGACAGGTGGAGGAAATTCACCCCTCCACTTT CASRTGGGNSPLHF
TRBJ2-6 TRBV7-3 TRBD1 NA TGTGCCAGCAGCTCGAGGACAGGGGGAGGCTCTGGGGCCAACGTCCTGACTTTC CASSSRTGGGSGANVLTF
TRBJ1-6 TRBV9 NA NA TGTGCCAGCAGCCCTCAGCCCGGGGATAATTCACCCCTCCACTTT CASSPQPGDNSPLHF
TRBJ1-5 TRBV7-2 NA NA TGTGCCAGCAGCCCCTCGGGGGGAACCTATAGCAATCAGCCCCAGCATTTT CASSPSGGTYSNQPQHF
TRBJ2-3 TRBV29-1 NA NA TGCAGCGTTGAAGGGGGGCCCGGAGATACGCAGTATTTT CSVEGGPGDTQYF
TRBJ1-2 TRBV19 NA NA TGTGCCAGTAGTATAGGCACCCTGGATAACGGCTACACCTTC CASSIGTLDNGYTF
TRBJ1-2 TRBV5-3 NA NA TGTGCCAGAAGCCCCGACTATGGCTACACCTTC CARSPDYGYTF
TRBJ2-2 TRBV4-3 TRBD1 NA TGCGCCAGCAGCCTAGAGGACAGGTACGCGAACACCGGGGAGCTGTTTTTT CASSLEDRYANTGELFF
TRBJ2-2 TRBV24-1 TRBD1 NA TGTGCCACCAGTGATCGTCGCGGACAGGGGCGCACCGGGGAGCTGTTTTTT CATSDRRGQGRTGELFF
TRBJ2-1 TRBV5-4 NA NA TGTGCCAGCAGCTTGGCTCCTGGGGCAATAAACAATGAGCAGTTCTTC CASSLAPGAINNEQFF
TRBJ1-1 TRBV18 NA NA TGTGCCAGCTCACCAGCGGAGGGAACTGAAGCTTTCTTT CASSPAEGTEAFF
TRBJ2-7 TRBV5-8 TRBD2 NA TGTGCCAGCAGCCCTGTCCCGGGGGGGCACACCTACGAGCAGTACTTC CASSPVPGGHTYEQYF
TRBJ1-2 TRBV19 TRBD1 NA TGTGCCAGTAGCCCCGGGACAGGGGGCGTGGGTCCTCATGGCTACACCTTC CASSPGTGGVGPHGYTF
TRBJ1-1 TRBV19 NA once TGTGCTGTGGGTTGGGGGCTCGACACTGAAGCTTTCTTT CAVGWGLDTEAFF
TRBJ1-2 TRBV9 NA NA TGTGCCAGCAGCGTAGCTGCACAGGGAGCCCCGGATGGCTACACCTTC CASSVAAQGAPDGYTF
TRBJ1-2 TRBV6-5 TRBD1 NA TGTGCCAGCAGTTACACAGGGGGCTCAGGGTATGGCTACACCTTC CASSYTGGSGYGYTF
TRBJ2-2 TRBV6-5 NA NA TGTGCCAGCAGTTACTGGGGACAGAACACCGGGGAGCTGTTTTTT CASSYWGQNTGELFF
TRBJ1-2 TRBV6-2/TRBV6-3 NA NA TGTGCCAGCAGTTACGACCTGGCGGACGCCTATGGCTACACCTTC CASSYDLADAYGYTF
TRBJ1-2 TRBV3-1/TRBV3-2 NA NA TGTGCCAGCAGCCAGGGCGCAGTTAACTATGGCTACACCTTC CASSQGAVNYGYTF
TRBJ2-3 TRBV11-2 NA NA TGTGCCAGCAGCTTAGAGACCAGGGCGTCGACGCAGTATTTT CASSLETRASTQYF
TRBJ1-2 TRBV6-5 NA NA TGTGCCAGCACCATGATCAGGGGTGGCTACACCTTC CASTMIRGGYTF
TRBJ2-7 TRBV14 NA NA TGTGCCAGCAGCCAAGATCGACACCTTGGCCACGAGCAGTACTTC CASSQDRHLGHEQYF
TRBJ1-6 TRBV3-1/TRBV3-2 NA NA TGTGCCAGCAGCCAAGATCTCCCGGGGGGAGATAATTCACCCCTCCACTTT CASSQDLPGGDNSPLHF
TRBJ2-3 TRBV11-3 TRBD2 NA TGTGCCAGCAGCCTCCTAGCGGGGGGGCCGGGTACGCAGTATTTT CASSLLAGGPGTQYF
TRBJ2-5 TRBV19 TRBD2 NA TGTGCCAGTAGTCCAAACGGACTAGCGGGGTCCATAGAGACCCAGTACTTC CASSPNGLAGSIETQYF
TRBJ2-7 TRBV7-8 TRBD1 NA TGTGCCAGCAGGTACAGGGGGGCCGGGGACGAGCAGTACTTC CASRYRGAGDEQYF
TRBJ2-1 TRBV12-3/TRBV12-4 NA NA TGTGCCAGCAGTTTAAGGCAAGGGCAGTTCTTC CASSLRQGQFF
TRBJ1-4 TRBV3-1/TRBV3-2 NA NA TGTGCCAGCAGCCTTGGGACACAAGCAACTAATGAAAAACTGTTTTTT CASSLGTQATNEKLFF
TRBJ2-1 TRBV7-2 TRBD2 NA TGTGCCAGCAGCACCCGAGCGGGGGGGGCCTACAATGAGCAGTTCTTC CASSTRAGGAYNEQFF
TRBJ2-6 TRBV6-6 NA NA TGTGCCAGCAGACCGACCGGGTCTGGGGCCAACGTCCTGACTTTC CASRPTGSGANVLTF